The next 5 T cell receptor beta chains were all read from a single sample in a study of sequential checkpoint blockade in melanoma. The protocol was immunoSEQ multiplex PCR, while the TCRdb copy is restricted to in-frame clones and leaves out a portion. There are about 24,000 clones in the sample; roughly 82% occur only once, and about 9.9% lies in the top ten. Specified treatment: randomized to nivolumab then ipilimumab (arm A) or the reverse (arm B). Sequenced material: CD8+ T cells sorted from blood (inferred from file names), taken from a patient given nivolumab and ipilimumab in sequence. Receptor source: a human donor with melanoma.

This chain connects TRBV19 to TRBJ1-1, with no clear D. Germline V gene lookup returns CDR1 LNHDA and CDR2 SQIVND (reference sequence). V shed 5 bases and J shed 2 bases, with 9 bases lying between them. The CDR3 spans 13 residues. The CDR3 here is CASSLTYNTEAFF. The CDR3, as DNA: TGTGCCAGTAGTCTCACATACAACACTGAAGCTTTCTTT.

This chain uses TRBV14 with TRBJ2-7; 8 bases map to TRBD1. CDR3 size: 15 residues. Germline V gene data show CDR1 as SGHDN and CDR2 as FVKESK. V lost 2 bases to trimming and J lost 0 bases; unmatched junction nucleotides: 3. The DNA for the CDR3 is TGTGCCAGCAGCCAACCCGGACAGGGCTCCTACGAGCAGTACTTC. This gives the protein CASSQPGQGSYEQYF.

The chain has TRBV7-2 and TRBJ2-3; 7 positions agree with TRBD2. V dropped 5 bases and J dropped 3; count of bases not matched to a gene: 5. The germline V gene encodes CDR1 SGHTA and CDR2 FQGNSA. The CDR3 runs 14 residues. The CDR3 bases are TGTGCCAGCAGCCCCCGGCGGGGGACAGATACGCAGTATTTT. Translated: CASSPRRGTDTQYF.

This clone came up a few times. The J gene is TRBJ2-2, the V gene TRBV18; no clear D gene. V lost 2 bases and J 4 bases, leaving 8 bases between the germline ends. CDR1 is KGHSH and CDR2 is LQKENI in the germline V gene. The CDR3 extends over 14 amino acids. The CDR3 nucleotides are TGTGCCAGCTCACCATTACAGACCACCGGGGAGCTGTTTTTT. Amino acid sequence: CASSPLQTTGELFF.

V is TRBV27 and J is TRBJ2-7; D might be TRBD2 (6 bases). Trimming removed 3 bases from V and 2 bases from J, with 17 bases in between. The CDR3 is 16 residues long. CDR1 is MNHEY, CDR2 SMNVEV, per germline (reference sequence). CDR3 DNA sequence: TGTGCCAGCAGTTTCACGTTTCGCGGGGCAGCCTACGAGCAGTACTTC. Translation: CASSFTFRGAAYEQYF.